One and the same sample provided the 20 T cell receptor beta chains below, sequenced in a study of identical twins. MiXCR, applied by TCRdb to the 5' RACE reads, yields one record per CDR3 protein. The table includes hundreds of thousands of distinct CDR3 sequences, around 5.7% detected once. The sample comprised naive T cells sorted from blood. These receptors all come from a man between 18 and 29 years old in good health.

This clonotype was seen only a few times. This chain connects TRBV5-1 to TRBJ1-2, with TRBD1 matching 9 bases. The germline V gene has CDR1 SGHRS and CDR2 YFSETQ. The CDR3 extends over 17 amino acids. The ends lost 4 bases at V and 4 bases at J; junction bases unmatched: 14. As DNA, the CDR3 is TGCGCCAGCAGCCCGACGGGACAGGGTTTATCTTTCTATGGCTACACCTTC. Its protein product is CASSPTGQGLSFYGYTF.

A few counts support this clonotype. This sequence joins TRBV12-3 or TRBV12-4 and TRBJ2-1; 7 nucleotides match TRBD2. Losses at the gene ends were 3 bases for V and 3 bases for J; bases not matched to a gene: 5. The CDR3 sequence is 15 residues long. The CDR3 loop is CASSFSPSGYNEQFF. The DNA for the CDR3 is TGTGCCAGCAGTTTTTCTCCTAGCGGCTACAATGAGCAGTTCTTC.

This clonotype was picked up many times. The rearrangement links TRBV29-1 to TRBJ1-2, with TRBD1 matching 8 bases. CDR3 length equals 14 residues. Germline V gene lookup returns CDR1 SQVTM and CDR2 ANQGSEA. After removal of 7 bases from V and 2 bases from J, the junction contained 9 bases not matched to a gene. The CDR3 DNA sequence: TGCAGCGCCCTGCCCGGACAGGGCAACTATGGCTACACCTTC. This encodes CSALPGQGNYGYTF.

The chain links TRBV6-2 or TRBV6-3 to TRBJ2-1; 11 bases match TRBD2. The length of the CDR3 is 13 residues. The germline gives CDR1 MNHEY, CDR2 SVGEGT. V trimming: 11 bases; J trimming: 6 bases; junction bases outside the gene matches: 6. For the CDR3, the DNA is TGTGCCGCCGCTCTAGCGGGAGGCAATGAGCAGTTCTTC. Amino acids: CAAALAGGNEQFF.

V and J are TRBV7-2 and TRBJ2-1, with TRBD2 matching over 7 bases. The CDR3 is 16 amino acids. Unmatched junction bases numbered 7, after V lost 1 base and J lost 4 bases. Germline loops: CDR1 SGHTA, CDR2 FQGNSA. The CDR3 DNA reads TGTGCCAGCAGCTTAGTGAGGGGAGGGCCTTACAATGAGCAGTTCTTC. It translates to CASSLVRGGPYNEQFF.

This clonotype has only a few counts. The genes are TRBV11-1 and TRBJ2-2; a weak D match, TRBD2 (6 bases). This CDR3 has 18 residues. The germline gives CDR1 SGHAT, CDR2 FQDESV (reference sequence). Trimming removed 2 bases at V and 0 bases at J, with 16 bases between. CDR3 in amino acids: CASSLSDVPGANTGELFF. The CDR3 nucleotides read TGTGCCAGCAGCTTAAGCGACGTCCCGGGGGCGAACACCGGGGAGCTGTTTTTT. The entire variable domain, with the rest obtained from reference TRBV11-1 and TRBJ2-2, is as follows: EAEVAQSPRYKITEKSQAVAFWCDPISGHATLYWYRQILGQGPELLVQFQDESVVDDSQLPKDRFSAERLKGVDSTLKIQPAELGDSAMYLCASSLSDVPGANTGELFFGEGSRLTVL.

This clonotype was counted many times. This chain uses TRBV6-4 with TRBJ2-7, with TRBD2 matching 10 bases. CDR3 length: 16 amino acids. The junction had 11 bases not matched to a gene; V was cut back by 5 bases and J by 4 bases. CDR1 and CDR2 (germline): MRHNA, SNTAGT. CDR3 region: CASSLAQLAGSYEQYV. The CDR3 coding sequence is TGTGCCAGCAGTCTCGCACAACTAGCGGGATCGTACGAGCAGTACGTC.

The table lists this clonotype with many counts. V usage is TRBV7-7 and J usage is TRBJ2-1, with 9 bases identical to TRBD1. V lost 3 bases to trimming and J lost 6 bases; unmatched junction nucleotides: 3. This CDR3 contains 14 residues. Germline CDR1 SSHAT, CDR2 FNYEAQ (reference sequence). The chain's CDR3 is CASSLGGQGNEQFF. Written as DNA, the CDR3 is TGTGCCAGCAGCTTGGGGGGACAGGGCAATGAGCAGTTCTTC.

This clonotype appeared a few times. The V and J genes are TRBV5-5 and TRBJ2-1; possibly TRBD1 or TRBD2 for D (5 bases each). The CDR3 consists of 15 residues. Per germline, CDR1 SGHKS and CDR2 YYEKEE (reference sequence). Trimming left V 4 bases short and J 6 bases short, with 17 bases between. CDR3 region: CASSQIPRGRNEQFF. CDR3 bases: TGTGCCAGCAGCCAGATTCCGAGGGGTCGCAATGAGCAGTTCTTC.

This clonotype was seen a few times. The genes are TRBV18 and TRBJ1-1; D uncertain. This CDR3 is built from 14 residues. Between the trimmed V and J ends, which lost 1 base and 1 base, there was a span of 7 bases. The germline V gene encodes CDR1 KGHSH and CDR2 LQKENI. The CDR3 loop is CASSPQEGNTEAFF. The CDR3 bases are TGTGCCAGCTCACCACAAGAGGGGAACACTGAAGCTTTCTTT.

In its sample, this clonotype was seen many times. V is TRBV28 and J is TRBJ2-7, with D possibly matching TRBD1 (6 bases). There are 12 residues in the CDR3. Germline V gene lookup returns CDR1 MDHEN and CDR2 SYDVKM. V shed 4 bases and J shed 7 bases, with 11 bases lying between them. In DNA form, the CDR3 reads TGTGCCAGCAGTTCAGGGGCGCAGGAGCAGTACTTC. As protein: CASSSGAQEQYF.

This clonotype was counted many times. The chain recombines TRBV15 with TRBJ2-1, with 11 bases identical to TRBD2. Trimming took 9 bases from V and 9 from J; bases not matched to a gene: 16. Germline V gives CDR1 LNHNV, CDR2 YYDKDF (reference sequence). The CDR3 is 16 amino acids. CDR3 sequence: CATLLAGARVMGEQFF. The CDR3 coding sequence is TGTGCCACTCTACTAGCGGGAGCCCGGGTGATGGGTGAGCAGTTCTTC.

CDR3 DNA: TGTGCCAGCAGCCAAGCCCGGGACTCGTACAATGAGCAGTTCTTC. The encoded protein is CASSQARDSYNEQFF. The rearrangement joins TRBV6-1 to TRBJ2-1; a weak D match, TRBD2 (6 bases). The CDR3 contains 15 residues. V was trimmed by 6 bases and J by 4 bases, leaving 16 bases between them. Germline V gene sequence: CDR1 MNHNS, CDR2 SASEGT.

This clonotype was counted only a few times. This chain joins TRBV20-1 and TRBJ2-5; 7 positions agree with TRBD1. The CDR3 spans 14 residues. The junction had 6 bases not matched to a gene; V was cut back by 3 bases and J by 2 bases. The germline V gene has CDR1 DFQATT and CDR2 SNEGSKA (reference sequence). The CDR3 loop reads CSARPRTGQETQYF. The CDR3 DNA follows: TGCAGTGCTAGGCCCCGGACAGGTCAAGAGACCCAGTACTTC.

This clonotype was counted a few times. The V call is TRBV2, the J call TRBJ2-7; possibly TRBD2 for D (5 bases). CDR3 size: 13 residues. The germline V gene encodes CDR1 SNHLY and CDR2 FYNNEI. V was cut by 5 bases and J by 6 bases, with 14 bases left in between. The DNA of the CDR3 is TGTGCCAGCAGTCCCCGGCGGGCGAGCGAGCAGTACTTC. It is translated as CASSPRRASEQYF.

The chain recombines TRBV7-3 with TRBJ1-6; TRBD1 matches at 8 bases. Germline CDR1 is SGHTA and CDR2 is FQGTGA. Trimming at V came to 5 bases and at J to 9 bases, leaving 3 bases not matched to a gene. The CDR3 is 13 residues long. The CDR3 reads CASSPGTGSPLHF. The CDR3 region has the DNA TGTGCCAGCAGCCCCGGGACAGGTTCACCCCTCCACTTT. Combining the CDR3 with reference TRBV7-3 and TRBJ1-6 gives the whole variable domain GAGVSQTPSNKVTEKGKYVELRCDPISGHTALYWYRQSLGQGPEFLIYFQGTGAADDSGLPNDRFFAVRPEGSVSTLKIQRTERGDSAVYLCASSPGTGSPLHFGNGTRLTVT.

The CDR3 is CASSQGPVGPGELFF. Here the CDR3 DNA reads TGCGCCAGCAGCCAAGGACCGGTGGGGCCCGGGGAGCTGTTTTTT. The V call is TRBV4-3, the J call TRBJ2-2, with D possibly being TRBD1 (5 bases). Trimming removed 1 base at V and 6 bases at J, with 12 bases between. Per the germline V gene, CDR1 is LGHNA and CDR2 is YSLEER. CDR3 length: 15 amino acids.

This clonotype showed up just a few times. This chain joins TRBV12-3 or TRBV12-4 and TRBJ2-1, with 10 positions matching TRBD2. The CDR3 has 15 amino acids. V lost 6 bases, J lost 6 bases, and 8 bases stayed unmatched. The DNA of the CDR3 is TGTGCCAGCAGCTCAAGCGGGAGGGCCGTCAATGAGCAGTTCTTC. Translated, it gives CASSSSGRAVNEQFF.

This clonotype was counted ten times or more. The chain carries TRBV21-1 and TRBJ2-7; the table assigns TRBD1, which was not confirmed against the DNA. TRBV21-1 is annotated as a pseudogene. CDR3 size: 13 residues. This chain's CDR3 is CARETGDLYEQYV. The DNA of the CDR3 is TGTGCCAGAGAGACAGGGGACCTTTACGAGCAGTACGTC.

This clonotype was found many times. This chain connects TRBV6-5 to TRBJ2-5; D might be TRBD2 (6 bases). The CDR3 loop spans 14 amino acids. Trimming took 0 bases from V and 4 from J, leaving 9 bases between them. From germline, CDR1 is MNHEY and CDR2 SVGAGI. CDR3 in amino acids: CASSYSGGTETQYF. The CDR3 DNA follows: TGTGCCAGCAGTTACTCAGGCGGGACAGAGACCCAGTACTTC.